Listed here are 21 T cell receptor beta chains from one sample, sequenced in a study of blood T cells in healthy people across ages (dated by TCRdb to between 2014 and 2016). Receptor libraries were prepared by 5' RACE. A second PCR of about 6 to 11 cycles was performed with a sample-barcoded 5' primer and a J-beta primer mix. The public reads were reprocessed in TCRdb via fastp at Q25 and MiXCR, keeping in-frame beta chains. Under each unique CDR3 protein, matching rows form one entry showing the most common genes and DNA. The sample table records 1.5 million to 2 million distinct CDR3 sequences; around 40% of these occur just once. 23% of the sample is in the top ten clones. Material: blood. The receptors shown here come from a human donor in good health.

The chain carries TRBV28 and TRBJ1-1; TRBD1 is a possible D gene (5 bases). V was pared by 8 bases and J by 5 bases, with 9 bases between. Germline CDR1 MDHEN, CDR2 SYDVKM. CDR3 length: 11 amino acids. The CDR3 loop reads CASGTGTEAFF. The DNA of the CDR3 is TGTGCCAGCGGGACGGGGACTGAAGCTTTCTTT.

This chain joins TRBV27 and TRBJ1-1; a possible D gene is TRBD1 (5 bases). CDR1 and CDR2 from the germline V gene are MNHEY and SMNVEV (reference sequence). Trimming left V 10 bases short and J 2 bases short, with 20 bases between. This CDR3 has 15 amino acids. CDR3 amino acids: CATLGERGFNTEAFF. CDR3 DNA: TGTGCCACCCTAGGGGAGAGGGGATTTAACACTGAAGCTTTCTTT.

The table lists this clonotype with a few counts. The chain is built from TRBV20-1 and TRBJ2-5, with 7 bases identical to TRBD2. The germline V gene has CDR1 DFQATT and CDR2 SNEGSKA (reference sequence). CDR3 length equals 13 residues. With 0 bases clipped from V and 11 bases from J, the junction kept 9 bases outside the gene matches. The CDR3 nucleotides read TGCAGTGCTAGAGATGTGAGAGGGCGGGAGCAGTACTTC. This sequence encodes CSARDVRGREQYF.

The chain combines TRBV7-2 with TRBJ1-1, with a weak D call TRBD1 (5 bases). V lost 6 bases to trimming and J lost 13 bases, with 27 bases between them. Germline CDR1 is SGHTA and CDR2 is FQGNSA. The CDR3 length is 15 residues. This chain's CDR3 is CASSENLGVHGGLFF. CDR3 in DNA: TGTGCCAGCAGTGAAAACCTGGGGGTGCACGGCGGGCTTTTCTTT. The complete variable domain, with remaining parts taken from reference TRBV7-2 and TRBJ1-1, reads GAGVSQSPSNKVTEKGKDVELRCDPISGHTALYWYRQSLGQGLEFLIYFQGNSAPDKSGLPSDRFSAERTGGSVSTLTIQRTQQEDSAVYLCASSENLGVHGGLFFGQGTRLTVV.

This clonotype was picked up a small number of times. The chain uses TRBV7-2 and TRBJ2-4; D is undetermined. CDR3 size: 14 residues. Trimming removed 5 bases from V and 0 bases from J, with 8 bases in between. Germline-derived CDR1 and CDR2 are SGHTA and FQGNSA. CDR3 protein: CASSPSVAKNIQYF. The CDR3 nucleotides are TGTGCCAGCAGCCCATCTGTAGCCAAAAACATTCAGTACTTC.

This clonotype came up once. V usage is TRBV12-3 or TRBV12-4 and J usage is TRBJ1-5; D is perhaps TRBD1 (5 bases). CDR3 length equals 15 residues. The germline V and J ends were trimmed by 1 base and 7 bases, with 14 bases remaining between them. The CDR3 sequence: CASSLVWQGVQPQHF. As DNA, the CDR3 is TGTGCCAGCAGTTTAGTGTGGCAGGGAGTCCAGCCCCAGCATTTT.

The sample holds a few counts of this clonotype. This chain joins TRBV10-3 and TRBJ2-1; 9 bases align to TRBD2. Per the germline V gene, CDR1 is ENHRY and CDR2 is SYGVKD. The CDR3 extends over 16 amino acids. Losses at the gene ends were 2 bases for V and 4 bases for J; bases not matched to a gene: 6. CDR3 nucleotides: TGTGCCATCAGTGAGGGGAGCGGGGGGCTTTACAATGAGCAGTTCTTC. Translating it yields CAISEGSGGLYNEQFF.

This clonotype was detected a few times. CDR3 DNA sequence: TGTGCCAGCAGTTACTCTAGCTCAACTAATGAAAAACTGTTTTTT. Translated, it gives CASSYSSSTNEKLFF. The chain carries TRBV6-5 and TRBJ1-4; no firm D call. The CDR3 loop spans 15 amino acids. Germline V gives CDR1 MNHEY, CDR2 SVGAGI. The V and J ends lost 0 bases and 0 bases respectively, with 5 bases between them.

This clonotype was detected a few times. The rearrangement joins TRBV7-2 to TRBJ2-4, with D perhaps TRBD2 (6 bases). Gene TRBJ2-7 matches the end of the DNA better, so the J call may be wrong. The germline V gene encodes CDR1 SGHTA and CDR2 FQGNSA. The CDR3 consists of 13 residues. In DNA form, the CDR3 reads TGTGCCAGCAGCTTAGGGTCGGGGGACGAGCAGTACTTC. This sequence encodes CASSLGSGDEQYF.

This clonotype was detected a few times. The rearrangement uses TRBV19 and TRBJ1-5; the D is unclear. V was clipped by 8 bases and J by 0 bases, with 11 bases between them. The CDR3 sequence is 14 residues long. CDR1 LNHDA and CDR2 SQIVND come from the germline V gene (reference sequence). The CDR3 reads CASAPRGSNQPQHF. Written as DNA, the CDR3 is TGTGCCAGTGCCCCTCGGGGTAGCAATCAGCCCCAGCATTTT.

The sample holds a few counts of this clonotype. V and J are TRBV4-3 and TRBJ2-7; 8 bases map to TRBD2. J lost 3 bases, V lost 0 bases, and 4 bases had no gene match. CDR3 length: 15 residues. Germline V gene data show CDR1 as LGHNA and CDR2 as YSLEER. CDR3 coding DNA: TGCGCCAGCAGCCAAGATTTAGCGGGGATCTACGAGCAGTACTTC. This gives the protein CASSQDLAGIYEQYF.

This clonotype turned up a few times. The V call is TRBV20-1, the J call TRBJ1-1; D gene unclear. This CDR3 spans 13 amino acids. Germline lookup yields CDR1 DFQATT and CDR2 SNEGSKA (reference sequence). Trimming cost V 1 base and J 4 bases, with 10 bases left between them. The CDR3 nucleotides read TGCAGTGCTAGAGTTGGGGTGAGCACTGAAGCTTTCTTT. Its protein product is CSARVGVSTEAFF.

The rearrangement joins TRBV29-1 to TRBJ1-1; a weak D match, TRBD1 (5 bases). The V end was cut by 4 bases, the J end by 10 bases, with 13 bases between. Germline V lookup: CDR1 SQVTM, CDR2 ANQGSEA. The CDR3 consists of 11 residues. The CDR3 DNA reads TGCAGCGTTGCAGGGCCCCCTGGAGCTTTCTTT. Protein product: CSVAGPPGAFF.

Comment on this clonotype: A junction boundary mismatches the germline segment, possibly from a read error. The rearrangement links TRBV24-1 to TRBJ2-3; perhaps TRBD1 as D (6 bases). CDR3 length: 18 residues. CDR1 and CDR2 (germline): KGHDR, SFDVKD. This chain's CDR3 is CATSDPQYRDIDTDRQYF. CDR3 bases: TGTGCCACCAGTGACCCTCAATACAGGGATATCGACACAGATAGGCAGTATTTT.

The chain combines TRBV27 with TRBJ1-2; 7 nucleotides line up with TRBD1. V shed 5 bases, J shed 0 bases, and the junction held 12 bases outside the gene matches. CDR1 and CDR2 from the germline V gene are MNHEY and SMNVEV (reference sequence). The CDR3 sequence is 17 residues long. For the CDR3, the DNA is TGTGCCAGCAGTCCTGCCGGGACAGAAGCCTCTAACTATGGCTACACCTTC. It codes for CASSPAGTEASNYGYTF.

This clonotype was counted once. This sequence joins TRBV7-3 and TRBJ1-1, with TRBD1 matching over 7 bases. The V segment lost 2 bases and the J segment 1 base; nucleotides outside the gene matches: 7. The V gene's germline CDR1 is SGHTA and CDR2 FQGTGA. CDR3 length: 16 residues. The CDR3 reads CASSLGRGQWNTEAFF. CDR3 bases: TGTGCCAGCAGCTTAGGTAGGGGACAGTGGAACACTGAAGCTTTCTTT.

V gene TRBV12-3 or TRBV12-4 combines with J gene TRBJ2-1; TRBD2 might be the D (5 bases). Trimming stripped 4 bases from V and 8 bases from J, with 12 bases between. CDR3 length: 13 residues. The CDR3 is CASSSEGIDEQFF. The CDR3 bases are TGTGCCAGCAGTTCAGAGGGCATCGATGAGCAGTTCTTC.

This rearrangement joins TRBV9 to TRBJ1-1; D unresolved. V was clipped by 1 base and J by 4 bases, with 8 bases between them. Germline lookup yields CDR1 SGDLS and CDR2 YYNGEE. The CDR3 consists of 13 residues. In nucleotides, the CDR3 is TGTGCCAGCAGCGTAAACAGACGCACTGAAGCTTTCTTT. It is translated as CASSVNRRTEAFF.

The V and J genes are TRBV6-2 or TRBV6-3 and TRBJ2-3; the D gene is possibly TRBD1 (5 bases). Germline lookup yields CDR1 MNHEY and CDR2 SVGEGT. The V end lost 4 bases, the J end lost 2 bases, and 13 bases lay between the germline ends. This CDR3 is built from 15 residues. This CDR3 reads CASSSAGILTDTQYF. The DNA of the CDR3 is TGTGCCAGCAGTTCCGCAGGGATTCTCACAGATACGCAGTATTTT.

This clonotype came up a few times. The CDR3 protein is CASVPWTGDSNTEAFF. In DNA, the CDR3 is TGCGCCAGCGTTCCGTGGACAGGCGACTCGAACACTGAAGCTTTCTTT. This sequence joins TRBV5-1 and TRBJ1-1; TRBD1 matches 7 bases. The CDR3 consists of 16 residues. The junction had 13 bases not matched to a gene; V was cut back by 7 bases and J by 1 base. From germline, CDR1 is SGHRS and CDR2 YFSETQ.

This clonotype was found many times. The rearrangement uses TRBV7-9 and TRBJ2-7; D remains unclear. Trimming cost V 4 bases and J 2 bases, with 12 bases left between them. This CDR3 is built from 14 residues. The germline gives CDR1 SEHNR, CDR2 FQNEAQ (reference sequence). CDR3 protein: CASSSDGKPYEQYF. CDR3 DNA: TGTGCCAGCAGCTCGGACGGAAAACCCTACGAGCAGTACTTC. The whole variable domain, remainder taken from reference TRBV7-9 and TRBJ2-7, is DTGVSQNPRHKITKRGQNVTFRCDPISEHNRLYWYRQTLGQGPEFLTYFQNEAQLEKSRLLSDRFSAERPKGSFSTLEIQRTEQGDSAMYLCASSSDGKPYEQYFGPGTRLTVT.